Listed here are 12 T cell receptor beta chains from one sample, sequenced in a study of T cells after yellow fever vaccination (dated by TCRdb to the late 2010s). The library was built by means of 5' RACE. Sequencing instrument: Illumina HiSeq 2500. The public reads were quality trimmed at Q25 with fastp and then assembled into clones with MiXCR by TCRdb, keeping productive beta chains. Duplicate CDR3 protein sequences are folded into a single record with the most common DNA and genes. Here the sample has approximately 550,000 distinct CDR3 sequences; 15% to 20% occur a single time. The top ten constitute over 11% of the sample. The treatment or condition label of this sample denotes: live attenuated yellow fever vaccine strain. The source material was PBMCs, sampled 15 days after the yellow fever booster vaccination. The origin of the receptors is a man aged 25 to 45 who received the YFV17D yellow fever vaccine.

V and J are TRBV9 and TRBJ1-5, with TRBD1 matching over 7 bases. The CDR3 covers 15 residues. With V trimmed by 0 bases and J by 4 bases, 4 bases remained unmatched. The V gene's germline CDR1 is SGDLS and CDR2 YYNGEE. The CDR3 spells CASSVGVTGNQPQHF. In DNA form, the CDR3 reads TGTGCCAGCAGCGTAGGGGTGACAGGGAATCAGCCCCAGCATTTT.

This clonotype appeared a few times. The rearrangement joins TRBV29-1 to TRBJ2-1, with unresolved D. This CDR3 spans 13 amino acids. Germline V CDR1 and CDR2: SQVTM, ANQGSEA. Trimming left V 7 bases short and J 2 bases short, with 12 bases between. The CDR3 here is CSGGGDTYNEQFF. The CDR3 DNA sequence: TGCAGCGGGGGTGGTGACACCTACAATGAGCAGTTCTTC.

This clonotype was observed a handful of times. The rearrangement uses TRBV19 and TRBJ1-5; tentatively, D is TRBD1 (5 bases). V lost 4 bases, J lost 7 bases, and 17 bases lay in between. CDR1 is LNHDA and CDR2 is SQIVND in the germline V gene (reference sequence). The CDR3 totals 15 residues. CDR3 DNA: TGTGCCAGTAGTAAGGGGAACACGGGTAGGCAGCCCCAGCATTTT. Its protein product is CASSKGNTGRQPQHF. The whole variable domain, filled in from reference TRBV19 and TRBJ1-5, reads DGGITQSPKYLFRKEGQNVTLSCEQNLNHDAMYWYRQDPGQGLRLIYYSQIVNDFQKGDIAEGYSVSREKKESFPLTVTSAQKNPTAFYLCASSKGNTGRQPQHFGDGTRLSIL.

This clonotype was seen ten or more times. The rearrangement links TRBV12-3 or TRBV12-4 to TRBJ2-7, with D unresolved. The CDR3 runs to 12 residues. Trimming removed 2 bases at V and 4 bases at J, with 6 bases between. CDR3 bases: TGTGCCAGCAGTTTAAATGGATACGAGCAGTACTTC. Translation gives CASSLNGYEQYF.

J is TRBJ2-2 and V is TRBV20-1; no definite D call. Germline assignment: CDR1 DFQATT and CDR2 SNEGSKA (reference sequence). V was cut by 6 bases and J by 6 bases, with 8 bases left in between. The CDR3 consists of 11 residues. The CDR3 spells CSARLAGELFF. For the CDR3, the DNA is TGCAGTGCGAGGCTTGCCGGGGAGCTGTTTTTT.

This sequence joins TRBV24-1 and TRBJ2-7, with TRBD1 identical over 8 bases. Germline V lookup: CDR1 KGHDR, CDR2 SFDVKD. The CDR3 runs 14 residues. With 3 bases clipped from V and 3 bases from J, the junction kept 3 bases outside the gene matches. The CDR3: CATSDPGQGYEQYF. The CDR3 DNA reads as TGTGCCACCAGTGATCCCGGACAGGGCTACGAGCAGTACTTC.

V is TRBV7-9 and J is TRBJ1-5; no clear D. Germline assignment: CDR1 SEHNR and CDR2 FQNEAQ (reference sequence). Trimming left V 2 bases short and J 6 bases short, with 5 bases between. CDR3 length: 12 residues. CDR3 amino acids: CASSLQVQPQHF. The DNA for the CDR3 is TGTGCCAGCAGCTTACAGGTTCAGCCCCAGCATTTT.

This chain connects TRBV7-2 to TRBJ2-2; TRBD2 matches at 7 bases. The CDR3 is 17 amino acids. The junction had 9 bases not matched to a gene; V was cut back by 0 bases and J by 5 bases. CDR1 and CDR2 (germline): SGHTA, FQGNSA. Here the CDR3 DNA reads TGTGCCAGCAGCTTAGCTACGACGGGAGGACAAACCGGGGAGCTGTTTTTT. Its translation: CASSLATTGGQTGELFF.

CDR3 coding DNA: TGTGCCAGCACCTACGAGGGGCTAGGGACAGATACGCAGTATTTT. This codes for CASTYEGLGTDTQYF. This chain uses TRBV12-3 or TRBV12-4 with TRBJ2-3; D might be TRBD1 or TRBD2, each matching 5 bases. The CDR3 is made up of 15 amino acids. Trimming shortened V by 7 bases and J by 3 bases, and 17 bases separated the two germline ends.

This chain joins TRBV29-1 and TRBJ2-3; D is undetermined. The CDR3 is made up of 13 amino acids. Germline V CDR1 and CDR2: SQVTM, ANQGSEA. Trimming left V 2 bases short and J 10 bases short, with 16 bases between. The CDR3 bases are TGCAGCGTTGAATTCCCTAGATTTCGTGCGCAGTATTTT. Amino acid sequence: CSVEFPRFRAQYF.

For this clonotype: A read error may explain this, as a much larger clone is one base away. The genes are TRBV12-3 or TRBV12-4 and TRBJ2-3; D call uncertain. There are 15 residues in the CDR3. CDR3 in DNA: TGTGCCAGAAGTTTTTCGACAACCAGCACAGATACGCAGTATTTT. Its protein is CARSFSTTSTDTQYF.

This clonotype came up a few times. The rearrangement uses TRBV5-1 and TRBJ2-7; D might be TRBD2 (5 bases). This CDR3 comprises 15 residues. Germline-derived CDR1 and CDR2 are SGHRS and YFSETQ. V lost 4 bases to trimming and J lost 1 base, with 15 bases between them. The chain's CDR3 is CASSREGVLSYEQYF. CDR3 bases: TGCGCCAGCAGCCGAGAGGGAGTTCTTTCCTACGAGCAGTACTTC.